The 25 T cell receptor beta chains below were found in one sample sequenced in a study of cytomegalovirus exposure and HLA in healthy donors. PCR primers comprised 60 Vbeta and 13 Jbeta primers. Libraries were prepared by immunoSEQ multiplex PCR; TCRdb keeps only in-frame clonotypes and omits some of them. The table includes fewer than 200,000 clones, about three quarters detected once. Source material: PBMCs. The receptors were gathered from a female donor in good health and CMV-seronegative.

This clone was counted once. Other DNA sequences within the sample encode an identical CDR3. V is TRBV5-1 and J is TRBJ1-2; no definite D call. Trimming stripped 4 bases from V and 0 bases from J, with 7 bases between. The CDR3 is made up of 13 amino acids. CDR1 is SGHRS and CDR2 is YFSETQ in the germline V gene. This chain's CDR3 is CASSPDTNYGYTF. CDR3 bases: TGCGCCAGCAGCCCCGACACTAACTATGGCTACACCTTC.

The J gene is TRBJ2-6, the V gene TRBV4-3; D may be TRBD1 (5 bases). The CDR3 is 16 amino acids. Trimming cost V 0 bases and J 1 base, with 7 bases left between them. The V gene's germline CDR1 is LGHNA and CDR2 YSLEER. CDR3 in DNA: TGCGCCAGCAGCCAAGAAGGGGTTTCTGGGGCCAACGTCCTGACTTTC. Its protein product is CASSQEGVSGANVLTF.

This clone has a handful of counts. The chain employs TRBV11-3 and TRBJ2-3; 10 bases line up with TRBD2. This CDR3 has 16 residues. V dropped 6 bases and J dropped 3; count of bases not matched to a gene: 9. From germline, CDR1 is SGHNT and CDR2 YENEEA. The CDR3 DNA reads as TGTGCCAGCAGTCCAGGAAGCGGGGGGGCGACAGATACGCAGTATTTT. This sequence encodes CASSPGSGGATDTQYF.

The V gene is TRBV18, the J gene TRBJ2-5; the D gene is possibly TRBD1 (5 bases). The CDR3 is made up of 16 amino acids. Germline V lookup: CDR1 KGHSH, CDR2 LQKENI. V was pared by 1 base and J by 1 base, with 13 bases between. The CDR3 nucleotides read TGTGCCAGCTCACCACGGTTGGCGGACACCCAAGAGACCCAGTACTTC. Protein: CASSPRLADTQETQYF.

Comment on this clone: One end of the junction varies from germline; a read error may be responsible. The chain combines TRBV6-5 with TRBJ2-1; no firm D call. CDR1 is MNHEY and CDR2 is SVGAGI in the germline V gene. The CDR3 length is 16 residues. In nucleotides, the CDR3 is TGTGCCAACAGTTCCCTCCCAGTAAGCTCCTACAATGAGCAGTTCTTC. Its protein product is CANSSLPVSSYNEQFF.

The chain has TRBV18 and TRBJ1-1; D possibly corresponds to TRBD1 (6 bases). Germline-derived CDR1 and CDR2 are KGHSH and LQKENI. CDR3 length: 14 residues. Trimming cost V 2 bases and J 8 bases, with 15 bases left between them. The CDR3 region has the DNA TGTGCCAGCTCACCAAGAGATTCTGGGACAGAAGCTTTCTTT. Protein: CASSPRDSGTEAFF.

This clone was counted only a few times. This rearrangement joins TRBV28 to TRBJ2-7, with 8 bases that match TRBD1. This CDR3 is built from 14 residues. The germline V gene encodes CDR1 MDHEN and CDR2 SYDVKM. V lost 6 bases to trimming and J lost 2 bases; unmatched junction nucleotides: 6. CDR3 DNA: TGTGCCAGCAGCGGGACAGGCTTACCCTACGAGCAGTACTTC. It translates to CASSGTGLPYEQYF.

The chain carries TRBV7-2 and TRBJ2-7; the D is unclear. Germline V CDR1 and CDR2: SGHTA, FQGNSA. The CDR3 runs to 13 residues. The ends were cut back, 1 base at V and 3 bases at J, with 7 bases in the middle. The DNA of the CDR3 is TGTGCCAGCAGCTTAGAGCGATTCTACGAGCAGTACTTC. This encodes CASSLERFYEQYF.

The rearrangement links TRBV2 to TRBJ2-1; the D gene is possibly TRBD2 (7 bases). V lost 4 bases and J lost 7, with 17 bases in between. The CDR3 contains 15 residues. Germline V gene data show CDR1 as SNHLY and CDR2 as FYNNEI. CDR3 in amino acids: CASSVRGRAGNEQFF. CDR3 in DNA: TGTGCCAGCAGTGTTAGGGGGAGGGCCGGGAATGAGCAGTTCTTC. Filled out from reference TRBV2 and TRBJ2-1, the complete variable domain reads EPEVTQTPSHQVTQMGQEVILRCVPISNHLYFYWYRQILGQKVEFLVSFYNNEISEKSEIFDDQFSVERPDGSNFTLKIRSTKLEDSAMYFCASSVRGRAGNEQFFGPGTRLTVL.

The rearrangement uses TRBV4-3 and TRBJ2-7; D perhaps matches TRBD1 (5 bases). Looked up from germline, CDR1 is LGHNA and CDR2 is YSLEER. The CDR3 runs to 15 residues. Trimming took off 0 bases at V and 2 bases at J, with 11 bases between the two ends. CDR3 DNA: TGCGCCAGCAGCCAAGATTTGGAACAGGCCTACGAGCAGTACTTC. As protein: CASSQDLEQAYEQYF.

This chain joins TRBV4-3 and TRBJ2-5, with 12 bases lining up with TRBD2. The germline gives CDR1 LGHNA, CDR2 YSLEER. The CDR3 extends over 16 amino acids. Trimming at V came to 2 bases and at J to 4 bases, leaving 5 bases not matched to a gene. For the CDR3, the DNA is TGCGCCAGCAGCCAAACACTAGCGGGGGGTGGAGAGACCCAGTACTTC. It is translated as CASSQTLAGGGETQYF.

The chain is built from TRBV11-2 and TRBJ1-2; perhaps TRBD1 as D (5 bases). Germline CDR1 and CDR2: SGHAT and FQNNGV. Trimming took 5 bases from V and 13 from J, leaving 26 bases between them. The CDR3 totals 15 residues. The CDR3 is CASSPEGGRAPSGTF. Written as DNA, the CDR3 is TGTGCCAGCAGCCCGGAGGGTGGCAGGGCCCCTTCAGGCACCTTC.

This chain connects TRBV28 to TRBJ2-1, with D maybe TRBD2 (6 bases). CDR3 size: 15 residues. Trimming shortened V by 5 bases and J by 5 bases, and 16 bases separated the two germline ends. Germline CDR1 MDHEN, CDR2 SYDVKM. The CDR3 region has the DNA TGTGCCAGCAGTCCCGAGCGGGTGAGCAACAATGAGCAGTTCTTC. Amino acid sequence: CASSPERVSNNEQFF.

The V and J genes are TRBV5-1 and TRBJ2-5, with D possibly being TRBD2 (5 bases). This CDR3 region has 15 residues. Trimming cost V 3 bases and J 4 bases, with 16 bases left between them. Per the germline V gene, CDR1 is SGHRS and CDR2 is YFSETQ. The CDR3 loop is CASSSSGLAIETQYF. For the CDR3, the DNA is TGCGCCAGCAGCTCCTCAGGTCTAGCTATAGAGACCCAGTACTTC.

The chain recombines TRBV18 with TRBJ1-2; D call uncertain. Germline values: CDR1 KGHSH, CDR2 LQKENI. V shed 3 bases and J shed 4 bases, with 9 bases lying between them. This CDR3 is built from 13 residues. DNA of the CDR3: TGTGCCAGCTCACCCAATCGCGTCTATGGCTACACCTTC. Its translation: CASSPNRVYGYTF.

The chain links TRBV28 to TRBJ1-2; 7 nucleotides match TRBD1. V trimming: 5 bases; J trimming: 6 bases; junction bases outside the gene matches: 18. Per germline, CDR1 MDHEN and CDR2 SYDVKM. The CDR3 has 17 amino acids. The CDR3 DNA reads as TGTGCCAGCAGTCGGCCGAACTTTGGAGGGGGCACGAATGGCTACACCTTC. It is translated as CASSRPNFGGGTNGYTF.

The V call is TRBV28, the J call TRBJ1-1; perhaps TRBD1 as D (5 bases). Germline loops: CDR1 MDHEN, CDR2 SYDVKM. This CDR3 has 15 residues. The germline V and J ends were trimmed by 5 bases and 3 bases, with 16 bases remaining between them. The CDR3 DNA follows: TGTGCCAGCAGTATAACCGGGACTGCACACACTGAAGCTTTCTTT. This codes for CASSITGTAHTEAFF.

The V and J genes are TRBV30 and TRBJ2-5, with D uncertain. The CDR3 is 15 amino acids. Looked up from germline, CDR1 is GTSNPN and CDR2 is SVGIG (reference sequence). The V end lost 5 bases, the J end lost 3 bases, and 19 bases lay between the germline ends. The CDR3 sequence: CAWGLSMVQKETQYF. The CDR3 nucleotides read TGTGCCTGGGGCCTCTCAATGGTGCAGAAAGAGACCCAGTACTTC.

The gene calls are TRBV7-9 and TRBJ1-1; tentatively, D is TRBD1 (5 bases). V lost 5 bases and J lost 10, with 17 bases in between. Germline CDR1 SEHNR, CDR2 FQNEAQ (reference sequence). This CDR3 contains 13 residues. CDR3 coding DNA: TGTGCCAGCAGCGCCGACTCGGGGGTAGGAGCTTTCTTT. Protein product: CASSADSGVGAFF. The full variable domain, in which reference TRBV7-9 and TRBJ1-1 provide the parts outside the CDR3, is DTGVSQNPRHKITKRGQNVTFRCDPISEHNRLYWYRQTLGQGPEFLTYFQNEAQLEKSRLLSDRFSAERPKGSFSTLEIQRTEQGDSAMYLCASSADSGVGAFFGQGTRLTVV.

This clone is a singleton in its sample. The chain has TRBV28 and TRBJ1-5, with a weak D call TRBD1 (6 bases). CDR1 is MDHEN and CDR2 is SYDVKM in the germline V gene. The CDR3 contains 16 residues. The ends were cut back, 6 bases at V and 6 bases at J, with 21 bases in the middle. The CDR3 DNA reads TGTGCCAGCAGCCCAGGGACCTCCCAAGGGGGTCAGCCCCAGCATTTT. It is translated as CASSPGTSQGGQPQHF.

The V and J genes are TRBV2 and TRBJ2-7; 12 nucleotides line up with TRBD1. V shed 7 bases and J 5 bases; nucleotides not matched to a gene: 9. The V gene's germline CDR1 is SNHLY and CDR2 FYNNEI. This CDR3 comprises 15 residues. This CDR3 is CASISGQGATNEQYF. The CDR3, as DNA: TGTGCCAGCATATCGGGACAGGGGGCAACCAACGAGCAGTACTTC.

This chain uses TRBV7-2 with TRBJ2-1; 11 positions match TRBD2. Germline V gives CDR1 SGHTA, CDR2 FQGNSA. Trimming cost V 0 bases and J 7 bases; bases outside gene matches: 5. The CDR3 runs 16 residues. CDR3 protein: CASSLASASGGNEQFF. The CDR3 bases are TGTGCCAGCAGCTTAGCTTCTGCTAGCGGGGGGAATGAGCAGTTCTTC.

CDR3 residues: CASSPPLPAGQGSHSPLHF. The CDR3 coding sequence is TGTGCCAGCAGTCCCCCTCTTCCCGCGGGACAGGGGTCTCATTCACCCCTCCACTTT. This chain connects TRBV6-4 to TRBJ1-6; TRBD1 matches at 10 bases. In germline, CDR1 is MRHNA, CDR2 SNTAGT. The CDR3 extends over 19 amino acids. After removal of 5 bases from V and 8 bases from J, the junction contained 18 bases not matched to a gene.

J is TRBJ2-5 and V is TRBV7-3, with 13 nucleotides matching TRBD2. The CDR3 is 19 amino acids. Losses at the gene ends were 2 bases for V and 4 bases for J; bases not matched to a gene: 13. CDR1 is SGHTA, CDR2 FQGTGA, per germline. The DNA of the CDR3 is TGTGCCAGCAGCTTAGGGGGATCTGGACTAGCGGGGGCTGGAGAGACCCAGTACTTC. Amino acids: CASSLGGSGLAGAGETQYF. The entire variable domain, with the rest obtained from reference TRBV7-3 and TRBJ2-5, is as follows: GAGVSQTPSNKVTEKGKYVELRCDPISGHTALYWYRQSLGQGPEFLIYFQGTGAADDSGLPNDRFFAVRPEGSVSTLKIQRTERGDSAVYLCASSLGGSGLAGAGETQYFGPGTRLLVL.

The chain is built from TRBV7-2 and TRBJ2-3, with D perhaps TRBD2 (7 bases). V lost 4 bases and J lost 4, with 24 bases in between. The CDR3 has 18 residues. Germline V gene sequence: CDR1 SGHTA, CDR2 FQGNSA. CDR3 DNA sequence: TGTGCCAGCAGCTCCGAGGGGGGCGGGAGAAGCCCCCCAGATACGCAGTATTTT. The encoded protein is CASSSEGGGRSPPDTQYF. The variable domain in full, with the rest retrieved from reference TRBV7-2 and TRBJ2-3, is GAGVSQSPSNKVTEKGKDVELRCDPISGHTALYWYRQSLGQGLEFLIYFQGNSAPDKSGLPSDRFSAERTGGSVSTLTIQRTQQEDSAVYLCASSSEGGGRSPPDTQYFGPGTRLTVL.